This T cell receptor beta chain was recovered during a study of identical twins. The sample holds many counts of this clonotype. Antigen specificity is unknown. Using its own MiXCR run on the 5' RACE reads, TCRdb lists one record per CDR3 protein. The data contain roughly 690,000 distinct CDR3 sequences, approximately 21% of them seen just once; the ten biggest clones take up around 4.5%. There are 16 residues in the CDR3. The V gene's germline CDR1 is SGHRS and CDR2 YFSETQ. The ends lost 3 bases at V and 1 base at J; junction bases unmatched: 5. Findings and caveats of the study: The analysis was cross-sectional rather than longitudinal within donors.

In addition, the sample was reused for a study of T cells expressing NK-cell markers.

Material for sequencing was PBMCs. The chain carries TRBV5-1 and TRBJ1-4; 8 bases are shared with TRBD1. This receptor was taken from a woman in her late teens or twenties in good health. The CDR3, as DNA: TGCGCCAGCAGCTCACAAACAGGGGGAACTAATGAAAAACTGTTTTTT. This translates into CASSSQTGGTNEKLFF.